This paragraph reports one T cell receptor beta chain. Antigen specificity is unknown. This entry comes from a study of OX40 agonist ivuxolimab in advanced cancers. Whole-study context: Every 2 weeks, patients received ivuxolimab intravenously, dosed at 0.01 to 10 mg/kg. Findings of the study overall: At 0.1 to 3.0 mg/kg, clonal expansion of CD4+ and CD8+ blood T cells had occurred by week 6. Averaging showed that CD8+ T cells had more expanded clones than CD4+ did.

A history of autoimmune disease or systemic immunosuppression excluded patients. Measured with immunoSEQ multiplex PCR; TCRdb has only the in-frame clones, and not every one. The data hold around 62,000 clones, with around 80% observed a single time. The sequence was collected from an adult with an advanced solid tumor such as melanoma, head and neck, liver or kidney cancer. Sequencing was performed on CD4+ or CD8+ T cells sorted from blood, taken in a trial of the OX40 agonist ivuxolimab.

The CDR3 DNA reads as TGTGCCTGGAGTGTAGAAGGGAACACTGAAGCTTTCTTT. It encodes CAWSVEGNTEAFF. The V gene is TRBV30, the J gene TRBJ1-1, with D unresolved. CDR1 and CDR2 (germline): GTSNPN, SVGIG (reference sequence). The ends were cut back, 0 bases at V and 1 base at J, with 6 bases in the middle. The CDR3 spans 13 residues.